The 20 T cell receptor beta chains below were found in one sample sequenced in a study of tumor-infiltrating lymphocytes in primary liver carcinoma. From about 530 ng total RNA, TCR beta cDNA was generated with a primer in the constant region. Three nested multiplex PCR rounds, a slightly modified ARM-PCR method, built the TCR beta libraries. Both of the initial two PCR rounds ran for about 9 cycles and employed TRBV1-TRBV30 forward primers alongside a C-beta reverse primer. TCRdb called the multiplex PCR reads again in MiXCR, with one record for every CDR3 protein. Of about 180,000 distinct CDR3 sequences listed, about 55% are singletons. Researchers drew blood RNA from unsorted whole blood and extracted germline DNA as well. Sequencing input: peripheral blood. The receptors come from a middle-aged man with primary liver carcinoma and hepatitis B virus infection.

In its sample, this clonotype was seen many times. V and J are TRBV11-2 and TRBJ2-5, with TRBD1 identical over 8 bases. This CDR3 is built from 13 residues. Germline V gene lookup returns CDR1 SGHAT and CDR2 FQNNGV. V lost 7 bases and J lost 1; bases outside the gene matches: 2. Here the CDR3 reads CASIGQGQETQYF. CDR3 DNA sequence: TGTGCCAGCATTGGACAGGGCCAAGAGACCCAGTACTTC.

A few counts support this clonotype. This chain links TRBV29-1 with TRBJ1-2; possible D gene TRBD1, 5 bases. Germline-derived CDR1 and CDR2 are SQVTM and ANQGSEA. The CDR3 loop spans 12 amino acids. The V end lost 2 bases, the J end lost 5 bases, and 9 bases lay between the germline ends. CDR3 sequence: CSVEWGGYGYTF. As DNA, the CDR3 is TGCAGCGTTGAATGGGGGGGATATGGCTACACCTTC.

Comment on this clonotype: One base away lies a much larger clone, so this may be a sequencing read error. J is TRBJ2-1 and V is TRBV11-3; TRBD1 might be the D (6 bases). CDR1 is SGHNT, CDR2 YENEEA, per germline. The CDR3 consists of 14 residues. In DNA form, the CDR3 reads TGTGCCAGCAGCTTGGGGGCGAGTTCCAATGGGCAGTTCTTC. Its translation: CASSLGASSNGQFF.

On this clonotype itself: Here the CDR3 omits its conserved ending phenylalanine or tryptophan, so a read error is the likely source. The chain carries TRBV11-2 and TRBJ2-7, with D unclear. CDR1 and CDR2 (germline): SGHAT, FQNNGV. The CDR3 is 15 amino acids. CDR3 protein: CASSLDETETYEQYL. CDR3 nucleotides: TGTGCCAGCAGTTTAGATGAGACCGAAACCTACGAGCAGTACTTA.

V is TRBV19 and J is TRBJ1-5; D is undetermined. Trimming took 4 bases from V and 0 from J, leaving 16 bases between them. The CDR3 runs to 17 residues. Looked up from germline, CDR1 is LNHDA and CDR2 is SQIVND (reference sequence). This CDR3 reads CASSTVEGSYSNQPQHF. CDR3 nucleotides: TGTGCCAGTAGTACGGTGGAGGGCTCATATAGCAATCAGCCCCAGCATTTT. The complete variable domain, with remaining parts taken from reference TRBV19 and TRBJ1-5, reads DGGITQSPKYLFRKEGQNVTLSCEQNLNHDAMYWYRQDPGQGLRLIYYSQIVNDFQKGDIAEGYSVSREKKESFPLTVTSAQKNPTAFYLCASSTVEGSYSNQPQHFGDGTRLSIL.

The chain combines TRBV11-2 with TRBJ1-1; D is perhaps TRBD1 (5 bases). Germline assignment: CDR1 SGHAT and CDR2 FQNNGV. This CDR3 is built from 15 residues. The V end lost 5 bases, the J end lost 8 bases, and 21 bases lay between the germline ends. The CDR3 DNA sequence: TGTGCCAGCAGCCTTTCCCCTGGGGGGTTCTCAGAAGCTTTCTTT. Translated, it gives CASSLSPGGFSEAFF. The whole variable domain, remainder taken from reference TRBV11-2 and TRBJ1-1, is EAGVAQSPRYKIIEKRQSVAFWCNPISGHATLYWYQQILGQGPKLLIQFQNNGVVDDSQLPKDRFSAERLKGVDSTLKIQPAKLEDSAVYLCASSLSPGGFSEAFFGQGTRLTVV.

This clonotype has only a few counts. This chain links TRBV12-3 or TRBV12-4 with TRBJ2-2; a weak D match, TRBD1 (6 bases). The CDR3 extends over 14 amino acids. V dropped 6 bases and J dropped 7 bases, with 15 bases sitting between them. CDR3 protein: CASSYLGGDGELFF. The CDR3 nucleotides read TGTGCCAGCAGCTATCTAGGGGGTGACGGGGAGCTGTTTTTT.

A note on this clonotype: A much larger clone is a single base away; this may be a read error. The chain recombines TRBV4-1 with TRBJ1-5; the D gene is possibly TRBD1 (5 bases). V lost 2 bases and J lost 4, with 12 bases in between. The germline gives CDR1 MGHRA, CDR2 YSYEKL. This CDR3 spans 15 amino acids. The DNA for the CDR3 is TGCGCCAGCAGCCAATGGGGGTTGAATAATCAGCCCCAGCATTTT. Its protein is CASSQWGLNNQPQHF.

This clonotype was counted a single time. A much larger clone differs from this one at a single base, so this may be a read error. The chain joins TRBV11-2 to TRBJ2-1; 8 bases align to TRBD2. In germline, CDR1 is SGHAT, CDR2 FQNNGV. This CDR3 has 15 amino acids. CDR3 region: CDSSSLAGSYNEQFF. The DNA of the CDR3 is TGTGACAGCAGCTCTCTAGCGGGCTCCTACAATGAGCAGTTCTTC.

The table lists this clonotype with a few counts. This sequence may be a read error, since a much larger clone differs from it by one base. The rearrangement joins TRBV11-2 to TRBJ2-3; D unclear. The CDR3 contains 15 residues. The germline V gene has CDR1 SGHAT and CDR2 FQNNGV. Trimming removed 4 bases at V and 6 bases at J, with 17 bases between. CDR3 DNA sequence: TGTGCCAGCAGCTATCGACTCCATGCGCTGGATACGCAGTATTTT. It encodes CASSYRLHALDTQYF.

Comment on this clonotype: Given a much more abundant clone one base away, this may be a read error. The chain employs TRBV11-2 and TRBJ2-2; weak D call: TRBD1 (5 bases). CDR1 is SGHAT, CDR2 FQNNGV, per germline. Trimming pared 7 bases from V and 4 bases from J, leaving 10 bases between. The CDR3 spans 13 residues. CDR3 protein: CASIGAPTGELFF. CDR3 DNA sequence: TGTGCCAGCATTGGGGCCCCCACCGGGGAGCTGTTTTTT.

This chain links TRBV12-3 or TRBV12-4 with TRBJ2-2; no reliable D call. V was shortened by 1 base and J by 3 bases, with 12 bases between the two germline ends. The CDR3 has 16 amino acids. The CDR3 nucleotides read TGTGCCAGCAGTTTAGAGTCGTGGGGTCACACCGGGGAGCTGTTTTTT. This codes for CASSLESWGHTGELFF.

The chain combines TRBV12-3 or TRBV12-4 with TRBJ2-1, with 8 bases aligning to TRBD1. CDR3 length equals 15 residues. J was trimmed by 7 bases and V by 5 bases; bases with no gene match: 10. The CDR3 spells CASSHETGVMNEQFF. In DNA, the CDR3 is TGTGCCAGCAGTCATGAGACAGGGGTCATGAATGAGCAGTTCTTC.

With regard to this clonotype: One end of the junction fails to match germline, which may point to a read error. The rearrangement joins TRBV7-8 to TRBJ2-1; D is unresolved. Per germline, CDR1 SGHVS and CDR2 FQNEAQ. CDR3 length equals 12 residues. CDR3 residues: CASSLEVDEQLF. The CDR3 DNA reads as TGTGCCAGCAGCTTAGAGGTAGATGAGCAGTTATTC.

To note about this clonotype: The CDR3 ends on some other residue instead of the conserved phenylalanine or tryptophan, so this is likely a read error. The chain uses TRBV29-1 and TRBJ2-5, with 14 positions matching TRBD2. This CDR3 spans 15 amino acids. CDR1 is SQVTM and CDR2 is ANQGSEA in the germline V gene. V trimming: 8 bases; J trimming: 5 bases; junction bases outside the gene matches: 10. In DNA, the CDR3 is TGCAGCTCAGGACTAGCGGGAGGACGGGGTGAGACCCAGTACCTC. As protein: CSSGLAGGRGETQYL.

Worth noting for this clonotype: This could be a read error, since a much larger clone is one nucleotide away. This chain joins TRBV29-1 and TRBJ2-5, with unresolved D. The CDR3 contains 12 residues. The germline CDR1 and CDR2 sequences are SQVTM and ANQGSEA. Written as DNA, the CDR3 is TGCATCGCTGAACGGACGGAAGAGACCCAGTACTTC. Translated, it gives CIAERTEETQYF.

This clonotype turned up a few times. The V gene is TRBV7-9, the J gene TRBJ2-5; a possible D gene is TRBD2 (5 bases). The CDR3 loop spans 14 amino acids. Between the trimmed V and J ends, which lost 6 bases and 4 bases, there was a span of 15 bases. The germline V gene has CDR1 SEHNR and CDR2 FQNEAQ (reference sequence). CDR3 residues: CASRQNSGGETQYF. The CDR3 coding sequence is TGTGCCAGCAGACAGAATTCAGGAGGAGAGACCCAGTACTTC.

This clonotype was counted a few times. This sequence joins TRBV4-1 and TRBJ1-3, with 10 nucleotides matching TRBD1. V lost 2 bases, J lost 2 bases, and 3 bases stayed unmatched. The CDR3 extends over 16 amino acids. CDR1 and CDR2 from the germline V gene are MGHRA and YSYEKL. The DNA of the CDR3 is TGCGCCAGCAGCCAACTCGGACAGGGGGCTGGAAACACCATATATTTT. Its protein product is CASSQLGQGAGNTIYF.

Points on this clonotype: Its ends do not fully match the called genes, so a read error is possible. This rearrangement joins TRBV29-1 to TRBJ2-5; D uncertain. CDR1 is SQVTM and CDR2 is ANQGSEA in the germline V gene. The CDR3 contains 13 residues. The DNA of the CDR3 is TGCAGCGTTGATATCTCTTACCAAGAGACCCTGTACTTC. This codes for CSVDISYQETLYF.

Regarding this clonotype: This CDR3 fails to terminate in the conserved phenylalanine or tryptophan, so it likely reflects a read error. This chain joins TRBV4-1 and TRBJ1-2, with a tentative D call TRBD1 (5 bases). Germline lookup yields CDR1 MGHRA and CDR2 YSYEKL. The CDR3 loop spans 15 amino acids. The V end lost 0 bases, the J end lost 4 bases, and 12 bases lay between the germline ends. CDR3 sequence: CASSQDAADSYGYTL. The CDR3 coding sequence is TGCGCCAGCAGCCAAGATGCGGCAGACAGCTATGGCTACACCCTC.